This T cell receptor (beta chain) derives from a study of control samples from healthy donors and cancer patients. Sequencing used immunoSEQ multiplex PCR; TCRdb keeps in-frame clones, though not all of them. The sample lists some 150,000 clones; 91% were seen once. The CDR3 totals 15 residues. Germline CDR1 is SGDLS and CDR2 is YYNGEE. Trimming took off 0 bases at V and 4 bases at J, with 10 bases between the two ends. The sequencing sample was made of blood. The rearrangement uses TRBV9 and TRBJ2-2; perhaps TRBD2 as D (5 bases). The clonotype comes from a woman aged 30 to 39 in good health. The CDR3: CASSVGGLPTGELFF. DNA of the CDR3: TGTGCCAGCAGCGTAGGAGGACTCCCCACCGGGGAGCTGTTTTTT.